These 2 T cell receptor beta chains came from one sample sequenced in a study of T-cell memory formation after mild COVID-19 (dated by TCRdb to the early 2020s). The library was made by 5' RACE. The sequencer was an Illumina NovaSeq 6000. TCRdb trimmed the raw reads at Q25, called clones with MiXCR and kept productive beta chains. Each CDR3 protein appears once, grouped with its most common genes and DNA. This sample gives about 340,000 distinct CDR3 sequences in total; 14% of them show up just once. Clones ranked in the top ten supply about 22% of the sample. What was sequenced was PBMCs or a T cell subset sorted from them (not recorded which). Receptors originate from a man in his late teens or twenties who had mild COVID-19 (a few samples of this study predate the infection). The sample titles of this study are shuffled in the database, so cell type and time point are left out; the donor was told from shared clones.

The rearrangement uses TRBV7-2 and TRBJ2-5; 8 nucleotides align to TRBD2. The CDR3 has 15 residues. Germline V gives CDR1 SGHTA, CDR2 FQGNSA. V dropped 1 base and J dropped 5; count of bases not matched to a gene: 6. Here the CDR3 DNA reads TGTGCCAGCAGCTTAGTAACGGGGGGGCCGGAGACCCAGTACTTC. This codes for CASSLVTGGPETQYF.

As DNA, the CDR3 is TGCAGTGCCCTTAGGGCTAGCGGGCCCTCAGATACGCAGTATTTT. Translating gives CSALRASGPSDTQYF. The rearrangement joins TRBV20-1 to TRBJ2-3; 8 bases agree with TRBD2. Trimming at V came to 6 bases and at J to 4 bases, leaving 12 bases not matched to a gene. CDR1 is DFQATT and CDR2 is SNEGSKA in the germline V gene (reference sequence). The CDR3 length is 15 residues.